What follows describes a single T cell receptor beta chain. What it binds is unknown. The source of the sample is a study of T cell repertoires in aging, cancer and after chemotherapy. The wider study: Repeat sampling of healthy donors over several months to years showed clear clonal overlap. The full dataset contained several million TCR reads. Study results and limitations: These repertoire data do not allow conclusions about immunological memory after chemotherapy. In healthy donors, age-related TCR diversity loss mainly reflected lost richness.

Multiplex touch-down PCR with TRB-A/B primers amplified rearranged V-D-J TRB sequences. TCRdb fed the multiplex PCR reads into MiXCR, producing one record per CDR3 protein. The table shows about 18,000 distinct CDR3 sequences, with 45% to 50% occurring only once. The template was genomic DNA from peripheral blood, not RNA. The V gene's germline CDR1 is MDHEN and CDR2 SYDVKM. The CDR3 totals 13 residues. Trimming cost V 6 bases and J 9 bases; bases outside gene matches: 8. Specimen: blood. V gene TRBV28 combines with J gene TRBJ2-1; 7 bases map to TRBD2. This receptor was identified in a human donor in good health. DNA of the CDR3: TGTGCCAGCAGCCTCGCTAGCGGTGGTGAGCAGTTCTTC. Protein product: CASSLASGGEQFF.